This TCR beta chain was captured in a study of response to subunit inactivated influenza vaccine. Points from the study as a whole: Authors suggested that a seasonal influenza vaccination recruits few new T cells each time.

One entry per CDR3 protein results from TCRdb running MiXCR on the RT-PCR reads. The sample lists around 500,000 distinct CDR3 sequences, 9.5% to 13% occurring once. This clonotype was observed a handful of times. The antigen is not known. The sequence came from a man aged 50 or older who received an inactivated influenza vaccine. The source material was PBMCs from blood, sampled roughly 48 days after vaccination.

CDR3 sequence: CASSLGRAGNNYGYTF. DNA of the CDR3: TGTGCCAGCAGCTTAGGCCGAGCAGGGAATAACTATGGCTACACCTTC. The chain links TRBV13 to TRBJ1-2; possibly TRBD1 for D (5 bases). Germline CDR1 and CDR2: PRHDT and FYEKMQ (reference sequence). Trimming removed 0 bases at V and 1 base at J, with 12 bases between. This CDR3 is 16 amino acids long.